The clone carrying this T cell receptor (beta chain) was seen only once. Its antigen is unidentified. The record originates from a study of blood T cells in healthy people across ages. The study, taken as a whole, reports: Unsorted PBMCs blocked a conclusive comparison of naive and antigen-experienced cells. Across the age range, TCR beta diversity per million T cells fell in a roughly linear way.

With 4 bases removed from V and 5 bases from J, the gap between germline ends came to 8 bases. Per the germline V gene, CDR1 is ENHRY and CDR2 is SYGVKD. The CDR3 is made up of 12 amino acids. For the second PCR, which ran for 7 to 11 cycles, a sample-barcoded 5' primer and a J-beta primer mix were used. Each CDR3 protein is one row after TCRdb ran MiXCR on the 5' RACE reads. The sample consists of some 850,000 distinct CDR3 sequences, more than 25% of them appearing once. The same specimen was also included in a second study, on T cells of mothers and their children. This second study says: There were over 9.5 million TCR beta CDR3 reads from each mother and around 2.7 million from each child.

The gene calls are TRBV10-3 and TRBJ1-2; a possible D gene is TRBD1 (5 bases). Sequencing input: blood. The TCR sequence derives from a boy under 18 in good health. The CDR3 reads CAISGQSYGYTF. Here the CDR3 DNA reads TGTGCCATCAGTGGACAGTCTTATGGCTACACCTTC.